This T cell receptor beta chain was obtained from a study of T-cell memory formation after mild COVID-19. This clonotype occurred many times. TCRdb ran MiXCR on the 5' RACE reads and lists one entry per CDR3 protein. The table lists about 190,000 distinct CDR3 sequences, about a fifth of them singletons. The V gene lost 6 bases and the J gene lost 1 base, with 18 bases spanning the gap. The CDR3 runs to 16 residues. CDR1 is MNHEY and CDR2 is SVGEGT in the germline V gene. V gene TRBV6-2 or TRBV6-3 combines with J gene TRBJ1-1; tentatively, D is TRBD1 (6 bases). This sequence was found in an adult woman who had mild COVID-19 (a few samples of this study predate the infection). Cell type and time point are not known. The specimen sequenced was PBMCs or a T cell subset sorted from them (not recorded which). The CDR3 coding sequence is TGTGCCAGCAGACCTCCGGGACATTGGGAGAACACTGAAGCTTTCTTT. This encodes CASRPPGHWENTEAFF.